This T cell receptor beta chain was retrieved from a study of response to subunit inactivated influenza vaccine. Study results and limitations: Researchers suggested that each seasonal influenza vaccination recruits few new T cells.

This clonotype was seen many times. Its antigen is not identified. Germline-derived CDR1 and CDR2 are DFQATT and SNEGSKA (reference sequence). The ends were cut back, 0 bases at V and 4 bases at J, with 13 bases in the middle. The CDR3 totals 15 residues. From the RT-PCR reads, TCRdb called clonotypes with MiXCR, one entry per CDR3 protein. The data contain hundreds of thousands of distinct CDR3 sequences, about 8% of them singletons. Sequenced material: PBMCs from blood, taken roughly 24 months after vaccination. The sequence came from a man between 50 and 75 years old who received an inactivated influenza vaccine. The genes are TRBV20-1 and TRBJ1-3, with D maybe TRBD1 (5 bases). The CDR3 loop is CSARDLQGGGNTIYF. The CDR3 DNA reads TGCAGTGCTAGAGATCTCCAGGGTGGAGGAAACACCATATATTTT.